Given below is one TCR beta chain in context. This sample was taken from a study of CD8 T cells in Susac syndrome. TCR beta sequencing was performed on blood CD8+ and CD4+ T cells. Healthy donors formed controls matched for age and sex. The CD8+ and CD4+ T cells were isolated magnetically using a negative isolation approach, whereas the TEMRA cells were enriched by FACS. Trimming stripped 7 bases from V and 6 bases from J, with 16 bases between. The CDR3 contains 14 residues. Germline V gives CDR1 SEHNR, CDR2 FQNEAQ (reference sequence). With random hexamers, roughly 0.5 to 1 ug RNA was reverse transcribed. TCR beta CDR3 was amplified by immunoSEQ covering 54 Vbeta and 13 Jbeta. TCRdb passed the immunoSEQ multiplex PCR reads through MiXCR, listing each CDR3 protein once. This table has approximately 75,000 distinct CDR3 sequences, 85% to 95% appearing once.

This chain links TRBV7-9 with TRBJ2-1; D uncertain. The clonotype comes from a human donor in good health. Sequenced sample: CD8+ T cells from PBMCs. The CDR3: CASTPWQVGNEQFF. The CDR3 nucleotides read TGTGCCAGCACCCCTTGGCAGGTTGGCAATGAGCAGTTCTTC.